The present T cell receptor (beta chain) was sequenced within a study of blood T cell repertoires in COVID-19. Study-level information: The study drew acute and convalescent COVID-19 samples from the United States, Italy and Spain. In each case, the material was cDNA or gDNA derived from T cells, B-cell-depleted T cells, or PBMCs.

Original methodology: Scientists estimated how many nucleated cells there were by amplifying reference gene primers. TCRdb's copy holds only in-frame clones and misses some; the assay was immunoSEQ multiplex PCR. The DNA was the basis for D and trimming; V, J and clone size are from that table. The table records 200,000 to 300,000 clones, 85% to 90% of them present only once. The CDR3 contains 16 residues. CDR1 is LNHDA, CDR2 SQIVND, per germline (reference sequence). Trimming shortened V by 0 bases and J by 5 bases, and 16 bases separated the two germline ends. The chain uses TRBV19 and TRBJ1-1; possible D gene TRBD1, 6 bases. Sequences were obtained from peripheral blood. The sequence was obtained from a woman between 40 and 55 years old with acute or convalescent COVID-19. In DNA form, the CDR3 reads TGTGCCAGTAGTATAGACCCAAGGGCGGGGGCAACTGAAGCTTTCTTT. Translated: CASSIDPRAGATEAFF.